A single sample is the source of the 27 T cell receptor beta chains below, sequenced in a study of cytomegalovirus exposure and HLA in healthy donors. It was with 60 Vbeta and 13 Jbeta primers that the PCR ran. TCRdb's table, derived via immunoSEQ multiplex PCR, lists solely in-frame clones and lacks some. Among roughly 220,000 clones listed, 82% were seen once. Sequencing was done on a sample of PBMCs. All receptors come from a woman aged 40 to 50 in good health and CMV-seronegative.

J is TRBJ1-4 and V is TRBV10-3, with a possible D match to TRBD1 (5 bases). V was pared by 3 bases and J by 5 bases, with 10 bases between. The germline CDR1 and CDR2 sequences are ENHRY and SYGVKD. CDR3 length: 14 amino acids. The chain's CDR3 is CAISDRTRNEKLFF. The CDR3 bases are TGTGCCATCAGTGATAGGACAAGGAATGAAAAACTGTTTTTT.

V usage is TRBV2 and J usage is TRBJ1-2; TRBD1 is a possible D gene (5 bases). The CDR3 covers 15 residues. V lost 1 base, J lost 8 bases, and 17 bases lay in between. Germline V gene data show CDR1 as SNHLY and CDR2 as FYNNEI. The CDR3 DNA sequence: TGTGCCAGCAGTGAAGGGTACGGGGGGGTGGACGGCTACACCTTC. Translating gives CASSEGYGGVDGYTF.

Only one count was recorded for this clone. J is TRBJ2-7 and V is TRBV7-3; 14 nucleotides line up with TRBD2. There are 15 residues in the CDR3. The ends lost 4 bases at V and 6 bases at J; junction bases unmatched: 5. Germline V gives CDR1 SGHTA, CDR2 FQGTGA. Written as DNA, the CDR3 is TGTGCCAGCAGCTCGGGACTAGCGGGAGATTCCGAGCAGTACTTC. Amino acids: CASSSGLAGDSEQYF. The whole variable domain, remainder taken from reference TRBV7-3 and TRBJ2-7, is GAGVSQTPSNKVTEKGKYVELRCDPISGHTALYWYRQSLGQGPEFLIYFQGTGAADDSGLPNDRFFAVRPEGSVSTLKIQRTERGDSAVYLCASSSGLAGDSEQYFGPGTRLTVT.

The chain employs TRBV12-5 and TRBJ2-2; 8 bases match TRBD1. The germline CDR1 and CDR2 sequences are LGHNT and FRNRAP. This CDR3 comprises 17 residues. The trim removed 3 bases at V and 3 bases at J, leaving 9 bases unmatched. CDR3 DNA sequence: TGTGCTAGTGGTTTCAAGGGCAGGGGGCGGGACACCGGGGAGCTGTTTTTT. Translated: CASGFKGRGRDTGELFF.

This chain joins TRBV28 and TRBJ2-3, with 9 bases lining up with TRBD2. The V and J ends lost 5 bases and 1 base, in that order; junction bases with no gene match: 7. The germline gives CDR1 MDHEN, CDR2 SYDVKM. This CDR3 has 16 amino acids. The CDR3 reads CASSTQRTSGTDTQYF. Here the CDR3 DNA reads TGTGCCAGCAGTACTCAAAGGACTAGCGGCACAGATACGCAGTATTTT. Complete variable domain (other parts from reference TRBV28 and TRBJ2-3): DVKVTQSSRYLVKRTGEKVFLECVQDMDHENMFWYRQDPGLGLRLIYFSYDVKMKEKGDIPEGYSVSREKKERFSLILESASTNQTSMYLCASSTQRTSGTDTQYFGPGTRLTVL.

The chain is built from TRBV5-1 and TRBJ2-7; TRBD2 is a possible D gene (5 bases). Germline lookup yields CDR1 SGHRS and CDR2 YFSETQ. Trimming took 1 base from V and 4 from J, leaving 9 bases between them. The CDR3 runs to 13 residues. The CDR3, as DNA: TGCGCCAGCAGCTTGATATCGGGATACGAGCAGTACTTC. It specifies CASSLISGYEQYF.

This chain uses TRBV4-1 with TRBJ2-7; D perhaps matches TRBD1 (6 bases). The CDR3 runs 13 residues. Deletions cut 4 bases from V and 4 bases from J, with 11 bases between. Looked up from germline, CDR1 is MGHRA and CDR2 is YSYEKL. The CDR3: CASSPVGAYEQYF. CDR3 bases: TGCGCCAGCAGCCCCGTGGGGGCTTACGAGCAGTACTTC.

The chain employs TRBV19 and TRBJ1-1; no reliable D call. Germline V gene sequence: CDR1 LNHDA, CDR2 SQIVND (reference sequence). The CDR3 is 17 residues long. With 4 bases removed from V and 3 bases from J, the gap between germline ends came to 21 bases. CDR3 nucleotides: TGTGCCAGTAGTACCCAAGGACCGTTCGGGCGGGACACTGAAGCTTTCTTT. Translation: CASSTQGPFGRDTEAFF.

The chain uses TRBV10-1 and TRBJ2-1; 10 bases line up with TRBD2. Germline values: CDR1 WNHNN, CDR2 SYGVQD (reference sequence). The ends lost 2 bases at V and 12 bases at J; junction bases unmatched: 10. The CDR3 totals 15 residues. CDR3: CASSEKLAGLGGQFF. The CDR3 bases are TGCGCCAGCAGTGAGAAACTAGCGGGGTTGGGTGGGCAGTTCTTC.

The chain joins TRBV2 to TRBJ2-2; D is unresolved. Per the germline V gene, CDR1 is SNHLY and CDR2 is FYNNEI. Trimming removed 10 bases from V and 1 base from J, with 7 bases in between. The CDR3 is 12 residues long. CDR3 nucleotide sequence: TGTGCCAACCGGAGGAACACCGGGGAGCTGTTTTTT. This encodes CANRRNTGELFF.

The chain carries TRBV6-1 and TRBJ2-5, with TRBD1 matching over 9 bases. V shed 6 bases, J shed 5 bases, and the junction held 7 bases outside the gene matches. The CDR3 runs 14 residues. Germline lookup yields CDR1 MNHNS and CDR2 SASEGT. The CDR3 nucleotides read TGTGCCAGCAGGAGGGACAGGGTCGCTGAGACCCAGTACTTC. Protein sequence: CASRRDRVAETQYF.

The chain combines TRBV19 with TRBJ1-2; TRBD1 matches 7 bases. The CDR3 consists of 14 residues. CDR1 and CDR2 (germline): LNHDA, SQIVND (reference sequence). Trimming took 3 bases from V and 5 from J; bases not matched to a gene: 6. CDR3 loop: CASSIGTVYYGYTF. The CDR3 bases are TGTGCCAGTAGTATTGGGACAGTATATTATGGCTACACCTTC.

DNA for the CDR3: TGTGCCAGCAGTTCGAATAGGGGGCTCAGCTACGAGCAGTACTTC. Translating it yields CASSSNRGLSYEQYF. V gene TRBV28 combines with J gene TRBJ2-7; 7 nucleotides line up with TRBD1. This CDR3 comprises 15 residues. CDR1 and CDR2 (germline): MDHEN, SYDVKM. With V trimmed by 4 bases and J by 3 bases, 9 bases remained unmatched.

The rearrangement links TRBV6-1 to TRBJ1-5, with 8 bases aligning to TRBD1. CDR3 size: 15 residues. The V gene's germline CDR1 is MNHNS and CDR2 SASEGT. Germline trimming cut 2 bases from V and 6 bases from J; bases unmatched to any gene: 6. CDR3 nucleotides: TGTGCCAGCAGTGAACTTACAGGGGGAATTCAGCCCCAGCATTTT. Translating gives CASSELTGGIQPQHF.

V and J are TRBV19 and TRBJ1-2; perhaps TRBD1 as D (5 bases). The germline V gene has CDR1 LNHDA and CDR2 SQIVND (reference sequence). The CDR3 has 14 residues. The ends were cut back, 5 bases at V and 4 bases at J, with 14 bases in the middle. The CDR3 is CASSPVGLTYGYTF. CDR3 DNA sequence: TGTGCCAGTAGTCCAGTGGGGCTGACCTATGGCTACACCTTC.

This clone has just one count. The chain carries TRBV5-4 and TRBJ2-1; 7 bases fit TRBD1. The CDR3 consists of 14 residues. V gave up 4 bases and J gave up 10 bases; unmatched junction bases: 11. CDR1 and CDR2 (germline): SGHNT, YYREEE (reference sequence). This chain's CDR3 is CASSPDRESGEQFF. The CDR3 DNA is TGTGCCAGCAGCCCAGACAGGGAGTCTGGAGAGCAGTTCTTC. The variable domain in full, completed from reference TRBV5-4 and TRBJ2-1, reads ETGVTQSPTHLIKTRGQQVTLRCSSQSGHNTVSWYQQALGQGPQFIFQYYREEENGRGNFPPRFSGLQFPNYSSELNVNALELDDSALYLCASSPDRESGEQFFGPGTRLTVL.

The chain uses TRBV23-1 and TRBJ2-5; D might be TRBD1 (6 bases). The assigned J gene may be wrong: the sequence end matches TRBJ2-7 better. TRBV23-1 is an ORF, and what it does is uncertain. The CDR3 runs 14 residues. The CDR3 protein is CASSQTGSTYEQYF. CDR3 DNA sequence: TGCGCCAGCAGTCAAACAGGGTCAACCTACGAGCAGTACTTC.

J is TRBJ2-7 and V is TRBV27, with TRBD1 matching 10 bases. This CDR3 region has 18 residues. CDR1 is MNHEY and CDR2 is SMNVEV in the germline V gene (reference sequence). Losses at the gene ends were 6 bases for V and 2 bases for J; bases not matched to a gene: 16. CDR3 loop: CASRDRGPIHGRAYEQYF. The CDR3, as DNA: TGTGCCAGCAGAGACAGGGGGCCCATCCACGGGAGGGCCTACGAGCAGTACTTC.

J is TRBJ2-2 and V is TRBV2; D uncertain. Trimming left V 4 bases short and J 4 bases short, with 4 bases between. Germline V gene sequence: CDR1 SNHLY, CDR2 FYNNEI. The CDR3 loop spans 12 amino acids. CDR3 sequence: CASSVLTGELFF. The CDR3 coding sequence is TGTGCCAGCAGTGTTCTCACCGGGGAGCTGTTTTTT.

V usage is TRBV6-6 and J usage is TRBJ1-1; D perhaps matches TRBD1 (5 bases). The germline V gene has CDR1 MNHNY and CDR2 SVGAGI (reference sequence). The CDR3 sequence is 12 residues long. Trimming shortened V by 4 bases and J by 3 bases, and 6 bases separated the two germline ends. The CDR3 reads CASSWGYTEAFF. CDR3 sequence (DNA): TGTGCCAGCAGTTGGGGCTACACTGAAGCTTTCTTT.

This chain joins TRBV7-3 and TRBJ2-3; 15 nucleotides align to TRBD2. There are 18 residues in the CDR3. V trimming: 5 bases; J trimming: 4 bases; junction bases outside the gene matches: 10. Germline V gene data show CDR1 as SGHTA and CDR2 as FQGTGA. CDR3 sequence: CASSTGLAGGRRSDTQYF. DNA for the CDR3: TGTGCCAGCAGCACCGGACTAGCGGGAGGGCGGAGGTCAGATACGCAGTATTTT.

V is TRBV7-6 and J is TRBJ2-5; TRBD1 matches at 9 bases. With 6 bases clipped from V and 5 bases from J, the junction kept 10 bases outside the gene matches. Germline CDR1 and CDR2: SGHVS and FNYEAQ. The CDR3 extends over 15 amino acids. The CDR3 DNA sequence: TGTGCCAGCAGGAACTACAGGGGGCGCGATGAGACCCAGTACTTC. Its protein product is CASRNYRGRDETQYF.

This clone has only a few counts. The chain joins TRBV5-1 to TRBJ1-6; D is unclear. The CDR3 contains 16 residues. V lost 4 bases to trimming and J lost 0 bases, with 11 bases between them. Germline CDR1 and CDR2: SGHRS and YFSETQ. CDR3 sequence: CASSHRDLSYNSPLHF. CDR3 coding DNA: TGCGCCAGCAGCCACAGAGACCTCTCCTATAATTCACCCCTCCACTTT. Combining the CDR3 with reference TRBV5-1 and TRBJ1-6 gives the whole variable domain KAGVTQTPRYLIKTRGQQVTLSCSPISGHRSVSWYQQTPGQGLQFLFEYFSETQRNKGNFPGRFSGRQFSNSRSEMNVSTLELGDSALYLCASSHRDLSYNSPLHFGNGTRLTVT.

The chain recombines TRBV5-1 with TRBJ2-3, with D perhaps matching TRBD2 (6 bases). Trimming stripped 0 bases from V and 3 bases from J, with 14 bases between. Germline V lookup: CDR1 SGHRS, CDR2 YFSETQ. The CDR3 is 16 residues long. The DNA for the CDR3 is TGCGCCAGCAGCTTGGCCGCGGGGAGCTTTACAGATACGCAGTATTTT. Protein: CASSLAAGSFTDTQYF.

The chain recombines TRBV2 with TRBJ2-7; a weak D match, TRBD2 (6 bases). Trimming took 1 base from V and 3 from J, leaving 13 bases between them. Germline lookup yields CDR1 SNHLY and CDR2 FYNNEI. The CDR3 has 15 amino acids. CDR3: CASSEGLVLGYEQYF. The CDR3 DNA follows: TGTGCCAGCAGTGAAGGACTAGTTCTGGGCTACGAGCAGTACTTC.

The V gene is TRBV28, the J gene TRBJ1-4; D is ambiguous. V lost 5 bases to trimming and J lost 0 bases, with 16 bases between them. The germline gives CDR1 MDHEN, CDR2 SYDVKM. The CDR3 is 17 residues long. DNA of the CDR3: TGTGCCAGCAGTCCAAACCGCCGATACACAACTAATGAAAAACTGTTTTTT. It translates to CASSPNRRYTTNEKLFF. Variable domain in full (rest from reference TRBV28 and TRBJ1-4): DVKVTQSSRYLVKRTGEKVFLECVQDMDHENMFWYRQDPGLGLRLIYFSYDVKMKEKGDIPEGYSVSREKKERFSLILESASTNQTSMYLCASSPNRRYTTNEKLFFGSGTQLSVL.

The chain employs TRBV7-2 and TRBJ2-2; TRBD2 might be the D (5 bases). This CDR3 has 14 residues. V lost 4 bases and J lost 2, with 8 bases in between. From germline, CDR1 is SGHTA and CDR2 FQGNSA. This chain's CDR3 is CASSSGKNTGELFF. The CDR3 DNA sequence: TGTGCCAGCAGCTCCGGGAAAAACACCGGGGAGCTGTTTTTT.